What follows describes a single T cell receptor (beta chain). This CDR3 has 16 amino acids. V was cut by 1 base and J by 2 bases, with 14 bases left in between. Germline V gene sequence: CDR1 SGHAT, CDR2 FQNNGV. Original processing notes: Amplifying reference gene primers gave estimates of nucleated cell counts. Assay used: immunoSEQ multiplex PCR; TCRdb lists only in-frame clones, some missing. V, J and clone size derive from that table, while D and trimming were established from the DNA sequence. The sample has 180,000 or so clones; more than 70% are singletons. These data belong to a study of blood T cell repertoires in COVID-19.

The chain has TRBV11-2 and TRBJ2-5; D might be TRBD1 (5 bases). This TCR was sampled from a man aged 40-49 years with active or convalescent COVID-19. The sequenced sample consisted of peripheral blood. CDR3 sequence (DNA): TGTGCCAGCAGCTTAGTAGGCAGGGCTAGGCAAGAGACCCAGTACTTC. Amino acids: CASSLVGRARQETQYF.